This note documents a single TCR beta chain sequence. The clone's antigen remains unknown. Sequence at one end of the junction differs from germline and may be a read error. These data come from a study of tumor and adjacent non-tumor tissue in lung cancer (dated by TCRdb to the late 2010s). Concerning the study at large: Of the cohort, around eleven patients had adenocarcinoma, 2 had squamous cell carcinoma and 1 had small cell lung cancer. Among the approximately 15 patients, ages ranged from roughly 31 to 85 years, some 10 were men and 5 were women, and disease was TNM stage I to III. The study compared bulk TCRbeta repertoires between lung tumor tissue and matched distant non-tumor lung tissue from over 13 lung cancer patients. A total of some 130 million productive TCRbeta reads were generated by sequencing, corresponding to an average of about 4 million reads per sample. For each patient, one tumor sample and one normal lung sample were taken, giving roughly 30 paired specimens that underwent TCRbeta CDR3 sequencing. The investigation overall reported the following: Peripheral blood was not sequenced, so blood TCRbeta repertoires were not examined in the lung cancer patients of the study. Only roughly 14 patients were in the cohort, and the authors stated that larger samples and more detailed clinical data are needed. In normal lung, the top 100 clones accounted for a significantly larger cumulative share of the repertoire than in tumor tissue. Tumor tissue showed significantly greater TCR diversity (inverse Simpson) than normal lung tissue (roughly 430 vs 170, P = 0.0075, Mann-Whitney U test). Significantly higher TCR diversity was found in younger patients, and higher tumor TCR diversity was associated with shorter overall and disease-free survival. The sequencing platform is not named in the methods, and unique molecular identifiers are not mentioned.

There are 18 amino acids in the CDR3, from cysteine to phenylalanine inclusive. CDR3 DNA is the only sequence kept; it has 54 bases, read in frame from the first base. RNA was isolated from bulk unsorted tissue, and RNA quality was assessed with a NanoDrop ND-1000 and an Agilent 2100. The normal lung samples consisted of distant non-tumor tissue collected more than 3 cm from the tumor edge. Newly diagnosed lung cancer patients without prior chemotherapy who had been admitted for thoracic surgery in China between August and November 2014 were enrolled as donors. The study excluded patients who had received radiotherapy or chemotherapy before or who had another cancer at the same time. Pieces of surgical tissue measuring about 1-2.1 cm3 were kept in RNAlater solution and stored at -80 degrees C until use. Libraries were made using multiplex PCR. The instrument given in TCRdb is Illumina HiSeq 2500. TCRbeta libraries were built by three rounds of nested PCR using primers (Table S4), following protocols modified from ARM-PCR. PCR products of 200-500 bp were gel-excised and purified with the QIAquick gel extraction kit before sequencing. In the source study's methods: Reads were cleaned with Trimmomatic, merged with FLASH into complete CDR3 sequences, and assigned to V(D)J germline segments with MiTCR. VDJtools was used to compute clonal diversity as the inverse Simpson's index. A read counted as productive if the sequence was in-frame and lacked a premature stop codon. The public reads were reanalyzed by TCRdb: fastp trimming at Q25, MiXCR alignment, in-frame beta chains only. Each entry is one CDR3 protein sequence, shown with its most common DNA and genes. The V and J calls and clone size come from TCRdb's table, not from the authors' own analysis. This sample is represented by around 60,000 distinct CDR3 sequences; roughly 57% of them were singletons. The ten most abundant clones make up about 30% of the sample.

The sequencing sample was made of distant non-tumor lung tissue. The TCR originated in a man between 65 and 85 years old with non-small cell lung cancer. The rearrangement joined TRBV12-3 or TRBV12-4 to TRBJ2-2; TRBD2 fits 7 bases in the junction. In nucleotides, the sequence is TGTGTCAGCAGTGACTACTATGGGACTGGGATCGCCGCGGGGGAGCTATTTTTT. This encodes CVSSDYYGTGIAAGELFF.